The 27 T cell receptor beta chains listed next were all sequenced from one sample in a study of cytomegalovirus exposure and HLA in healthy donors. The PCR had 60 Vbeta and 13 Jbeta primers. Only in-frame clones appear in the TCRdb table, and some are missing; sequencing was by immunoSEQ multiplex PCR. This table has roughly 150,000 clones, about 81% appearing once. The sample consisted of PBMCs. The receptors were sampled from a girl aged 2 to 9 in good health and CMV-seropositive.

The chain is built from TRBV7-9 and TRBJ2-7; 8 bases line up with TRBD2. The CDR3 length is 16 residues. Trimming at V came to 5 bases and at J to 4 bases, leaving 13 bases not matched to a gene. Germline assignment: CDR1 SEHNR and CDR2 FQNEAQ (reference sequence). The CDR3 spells CASSLVRGGRRYEQYF. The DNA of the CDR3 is TGTGCCAGCAGCCTAGTTCGGGGCGGGAGGCGGTACGAGCAGTACTTC.

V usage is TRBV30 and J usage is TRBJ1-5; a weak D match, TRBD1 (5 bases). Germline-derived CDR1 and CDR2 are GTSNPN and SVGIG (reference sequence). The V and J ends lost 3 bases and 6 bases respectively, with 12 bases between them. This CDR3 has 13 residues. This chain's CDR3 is CAWSLGHGQPQHF. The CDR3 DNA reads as TGTGCCTGGAGCCTTGGACACGGTCAGCCCCAGCATTTT.

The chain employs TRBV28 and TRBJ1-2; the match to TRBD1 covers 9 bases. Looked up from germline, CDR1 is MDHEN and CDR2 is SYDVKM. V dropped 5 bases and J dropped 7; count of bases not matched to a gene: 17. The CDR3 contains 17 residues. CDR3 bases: TGTGCCAGCAGTGGATATCGTCGGACAGGGGATTTAAGTGGCTACACCTTC. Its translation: CASSGYRRTGDLSGYTF.

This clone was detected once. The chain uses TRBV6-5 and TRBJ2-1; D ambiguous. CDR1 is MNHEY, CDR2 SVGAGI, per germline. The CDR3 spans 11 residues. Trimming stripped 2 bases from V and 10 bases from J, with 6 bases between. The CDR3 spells CASSYMQEQFF. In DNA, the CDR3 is TGTGCCAGCAGTTACATGCAGGAGCAGTTCTTC.

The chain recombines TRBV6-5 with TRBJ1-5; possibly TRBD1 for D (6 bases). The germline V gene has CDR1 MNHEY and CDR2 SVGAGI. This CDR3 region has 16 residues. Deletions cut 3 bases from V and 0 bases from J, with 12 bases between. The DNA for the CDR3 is TGTGCCAGCAGTTATGGCAGGGGATATAGCAATCAGCCCCAGCATTTT. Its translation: CASSYGRGYSNQPQHF.

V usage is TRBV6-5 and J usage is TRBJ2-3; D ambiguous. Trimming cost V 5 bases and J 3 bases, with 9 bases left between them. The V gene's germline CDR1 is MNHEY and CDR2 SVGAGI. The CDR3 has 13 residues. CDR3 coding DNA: TGTGCCAGCAGTCCCCAGGCTACAGATACGCAGTATTTT. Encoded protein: CASSPQATDTQYF.

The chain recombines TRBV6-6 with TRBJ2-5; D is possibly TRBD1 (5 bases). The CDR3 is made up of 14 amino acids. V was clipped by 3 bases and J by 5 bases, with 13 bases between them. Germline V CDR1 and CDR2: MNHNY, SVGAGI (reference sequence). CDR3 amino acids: CASSYQGQRETQYF. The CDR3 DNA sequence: TGTGCCAGCAGTTATCAGGGCCAAAGGGAGACCCAGTACTTC.

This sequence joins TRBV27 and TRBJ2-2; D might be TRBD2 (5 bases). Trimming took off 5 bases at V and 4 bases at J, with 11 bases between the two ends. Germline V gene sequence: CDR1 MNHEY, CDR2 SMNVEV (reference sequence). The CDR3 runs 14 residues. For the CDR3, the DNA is TGTGCCAGCAGTCTCGACTATTCCACCGGGGAGCTGTTTTTT. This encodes CASSLDYSTGELFF.

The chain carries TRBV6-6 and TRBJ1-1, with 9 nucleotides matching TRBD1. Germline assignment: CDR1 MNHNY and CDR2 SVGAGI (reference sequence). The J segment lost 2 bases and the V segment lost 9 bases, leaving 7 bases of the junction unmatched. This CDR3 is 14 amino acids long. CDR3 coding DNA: TGTGCCAGGGTCCGGGACAGGGACAACACTGAAGCTTTCTTT. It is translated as CARVRDRDNTEAFF.

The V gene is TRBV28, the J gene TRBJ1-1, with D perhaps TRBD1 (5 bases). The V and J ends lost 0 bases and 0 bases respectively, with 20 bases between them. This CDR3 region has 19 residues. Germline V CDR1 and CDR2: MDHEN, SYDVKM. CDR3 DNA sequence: TGTGCCAGCAGTTTATGGGTTTCCCCAGGGAACCTCATGAACACTGAAGCTTTCTTT. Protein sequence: CASSLWVSPGNLMNTEAFF.

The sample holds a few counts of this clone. The CDR3, as DNA: TGTGCCAGCAGTAAATCAACAGGGGGCGTTGGCGGTCCCGGGGAGCTGTTTTTT. Translated, it gives CASSKSTGGVGGPGELFF. The V call is TRBV13, the J call TRBJ2-2, with 9 bases aligning to TRBD1. The CDR3 is 18 amino acids. Per the germline V gene, CDR1 is PRHDT and CDR2 is FYEKMQ (reference sequence). V shed 6 bases and J 6 bases; nucleotides not matched to a gene: 17.

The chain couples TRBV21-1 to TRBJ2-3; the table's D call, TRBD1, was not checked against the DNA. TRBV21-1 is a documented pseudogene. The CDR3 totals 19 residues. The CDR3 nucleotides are TGTGCCAGCAGCACGCTCCTGAAGTGGGGACAGCAACATCAAGATACGCAGTATTTT. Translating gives CASSTLLKWGQQHQDTQYF.

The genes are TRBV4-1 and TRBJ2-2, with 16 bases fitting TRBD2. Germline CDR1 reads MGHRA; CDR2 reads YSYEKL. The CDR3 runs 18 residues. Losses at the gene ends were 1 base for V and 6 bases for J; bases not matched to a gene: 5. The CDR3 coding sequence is TGCGCCAGCAGCCAAGCGGGACTAGCGGGAGGGCTGTCCGGGGAGCTGTTTTTT. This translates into CASSQAGLAGGLSGELFF.

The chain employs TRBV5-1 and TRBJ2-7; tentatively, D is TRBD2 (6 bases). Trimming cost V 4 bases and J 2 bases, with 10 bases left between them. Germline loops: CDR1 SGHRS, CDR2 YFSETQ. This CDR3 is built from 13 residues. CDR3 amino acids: CASSLAGTYEQYF. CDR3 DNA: TGCGCCAGCAGCCTTGCGGGAACCTACGAGCAGTACTTC.

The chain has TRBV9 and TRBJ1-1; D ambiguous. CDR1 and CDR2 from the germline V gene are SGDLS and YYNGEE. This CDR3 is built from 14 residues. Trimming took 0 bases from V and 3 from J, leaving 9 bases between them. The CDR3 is CASSVDGRHTEAFF. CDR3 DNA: TGTGCCAGCAGCGTAGATGGCAGGCACACTGAAGCTTTCTTT.

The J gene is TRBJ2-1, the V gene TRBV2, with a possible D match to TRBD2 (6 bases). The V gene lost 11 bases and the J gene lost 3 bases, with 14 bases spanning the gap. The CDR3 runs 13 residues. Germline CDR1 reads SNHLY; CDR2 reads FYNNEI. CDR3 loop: CACSGLFYNEQFF. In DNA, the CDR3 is TGTGCCTGCTCGGGACTCTTCTACAATGAGCAGTTCTTC.

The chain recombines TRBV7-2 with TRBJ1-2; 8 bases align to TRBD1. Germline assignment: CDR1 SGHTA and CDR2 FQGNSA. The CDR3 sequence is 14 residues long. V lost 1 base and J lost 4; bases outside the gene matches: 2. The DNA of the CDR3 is TGTGCCAGCAGCTTAGTCGGACAGGGCTATGGCTACACCTTC. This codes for CASSLVGQGYGYTF.

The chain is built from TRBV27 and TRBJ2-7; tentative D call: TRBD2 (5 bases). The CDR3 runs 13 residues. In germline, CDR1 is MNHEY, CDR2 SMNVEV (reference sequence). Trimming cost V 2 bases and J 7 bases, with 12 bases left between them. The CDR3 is CASSLTTPGEQYF. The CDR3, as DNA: TGTGCCAGCAGTTTAACAACTCCGGGGGAGCAGTACTTC.

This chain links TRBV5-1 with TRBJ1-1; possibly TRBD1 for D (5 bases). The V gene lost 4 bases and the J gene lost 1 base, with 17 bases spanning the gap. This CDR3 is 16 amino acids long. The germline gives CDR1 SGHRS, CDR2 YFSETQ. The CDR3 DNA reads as TGCGCCAGCAGCCCGAACAAGCGAGGACAGAACACTGAAGCTTTCTTT. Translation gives CASSPNKRGQNTEAFF.

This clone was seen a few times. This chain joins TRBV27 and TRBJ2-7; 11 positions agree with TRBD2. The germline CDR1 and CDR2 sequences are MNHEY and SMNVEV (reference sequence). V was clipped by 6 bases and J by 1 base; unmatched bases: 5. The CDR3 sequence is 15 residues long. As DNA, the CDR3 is TGTGCCAGCAGGAACAGACTAGCGGGATCCTACGAGCAGTACTTC. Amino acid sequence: CASRNRLAGSYEQYF.

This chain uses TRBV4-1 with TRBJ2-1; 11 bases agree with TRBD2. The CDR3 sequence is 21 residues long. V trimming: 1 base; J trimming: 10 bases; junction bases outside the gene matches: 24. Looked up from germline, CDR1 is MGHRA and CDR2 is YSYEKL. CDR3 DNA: TGCGCCAGCAGCCAAGGGGGGATGGGAGGGTCCACTAGCGGGAGTGTGGGGGAGCAGTTCTTC. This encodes CASSQGGMGGSTSGSVGEQFF.

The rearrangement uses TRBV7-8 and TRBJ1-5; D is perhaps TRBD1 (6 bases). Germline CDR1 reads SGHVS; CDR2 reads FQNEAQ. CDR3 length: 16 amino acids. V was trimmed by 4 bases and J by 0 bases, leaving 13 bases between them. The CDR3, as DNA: TGTGCCAGCAGCTCTGGGGGCCCCTATAGCAATCAGCCCCAGCATTTT. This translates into CASSSGGPYSNQPQHF.

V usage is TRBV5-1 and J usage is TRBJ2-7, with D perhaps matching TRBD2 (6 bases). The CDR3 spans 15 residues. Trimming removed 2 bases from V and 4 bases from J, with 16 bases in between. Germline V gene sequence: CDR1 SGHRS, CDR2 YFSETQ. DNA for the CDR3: TGCGCCAGCAGCTTCCGACTAGACGTGAAGTACGAGCAGTACTTC. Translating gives CASSFRLDVKYEQYF. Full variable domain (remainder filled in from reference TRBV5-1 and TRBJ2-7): KAGVTQTPRYLIKTRGQQVTLSCSPISGHRSVSWYQQTPGQGLQFLFEYFSETQRNKGNFPGRFSGRQFSNSRSEMNVSTLELGDSALYLCASSFRLDVKYEQYFGPGTRLTVT.

In DNA, the CDR3 is TGTGCCATCTCCAGAGACAAACTGTCCGAGCAGTACTTC. Amino acids: CAISRDKLSEQYF. The rearrangement joins TRBV10-3 to TRBJ2-7; D unclear. This CDR3 is 13 amino acids long. V was trimmed by 8 bases and J by 6 bases, leaving 17 bases between them. Germline V gene sequence: CDR1 ENHRY, CDR2 SYGVKD.

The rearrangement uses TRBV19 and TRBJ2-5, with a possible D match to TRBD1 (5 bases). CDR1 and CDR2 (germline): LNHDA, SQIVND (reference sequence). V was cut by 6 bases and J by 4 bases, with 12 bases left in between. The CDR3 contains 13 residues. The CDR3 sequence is CASRRQKGETQYF. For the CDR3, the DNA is TGTGCCAGTAGGAGACAGAAGGGAGAGACCCAGTACTTC.

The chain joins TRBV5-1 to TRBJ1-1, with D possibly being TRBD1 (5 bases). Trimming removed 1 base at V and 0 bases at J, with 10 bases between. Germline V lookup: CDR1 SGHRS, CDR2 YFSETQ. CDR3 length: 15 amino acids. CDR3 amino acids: CASSLYGGMNTEAFF. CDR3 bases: TGCGCCAGCAGCTTGTACGGGGGGATGAACACTGAAGCTTTCTTT.

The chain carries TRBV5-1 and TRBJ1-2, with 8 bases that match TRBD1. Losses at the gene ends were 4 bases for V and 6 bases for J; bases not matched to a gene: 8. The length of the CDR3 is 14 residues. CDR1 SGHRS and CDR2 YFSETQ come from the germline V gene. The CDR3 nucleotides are TGCGCCAGCAGCCCCCGGACAGGGTCGGATGGCTACACCTTC. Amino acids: CASSPRTGSDGYTF.